The 11 T cell receptor beta chains below come from one sample, sequenced in a study of CD8 T cells in Susac syndrome. With random hexamers, reverse transcription was performed on about 0.5 to 1 ug of RNA. MiXCR, run by TCRdb on the immunoSEQ multiplex PCR reads, gives a single entry per CDR3 protein. This table has under 200,000 distinct CDR3 sequences, 95% to 96% appearing once. Sequencing input: CD4+ T cells from PBMCs. Source of these receptors: a human donor with Susac syndrome.

The J gene is TRBJ1-4, the V gene TRBV20-1; D is possibly TRBD1 (6 bases). Germline loops: CDR1 DFQATT, CDR2 SNEGSKA (reference sequence). The CDR3 is 14 amino acids. The germline V and J ends were trimmed by 6 bases and 13 bases, with 24 bases remaining between them. The CDR3 DNA sequence: TGCAGTGCAAAACCGCCAACAGGGACTGGCGGACTGTTTTTT. Translated: CSAKPPTGTGGLFF.

This clonotype was counted a single time. The V and J genes are TRBV12-3 or TRBV12-4 and TRBJ2-5; D gene unclear. V lost 2 bases and J 3 bases, leaving 7 bases between the germline ends. CDR3 length: 13 residues. CDR3 residues: CASSLSPKETQYF. The DNA for the CDR3 is TGTGCCAGCAGTTTATCACCGAAAGAGACCCAGTACTTC.

This rearrangement joins TRBV20-1 to TRBJ2-7; D perhaps matches TRBD2 (6 bases). Germline CDR1 DFQATT, CDR2 SNEGSKA (reference sequence). There are 11 residues in the CDR3. Trimming left V 6 bases short and J 5 bases short, with 11 bases between. This chain's CDR3 is CSAVRTNEQYF. DNA of the CDR3: TGCAGTGCCGTACGGACTAACGAGCAGTACTTC.

This sequence joins TRBV25-1 and TRBJ2-7, with no clear D. There are 13 residues in the CDR3. The V and J ends lost 6 bases and 2 bases respectively, with 11 bases between them. Germline V gene data show CDR1 as MGHDK and CDR2 as SYGVNS. This chain's CDR3 is CASREGGAYEQYF. CDR3 nucleotides: TGTGCCAGCAGGGAAGGCGGAGCCTACGAGCAGTACTTC.

This chain uses TRBV29-1 with TRBJ2-1; TRBD2 might be the D (6 bases). This CDR3 region has 12 residues. Germline V gene sequence: CDR1 SQVTM, CDR2 ANQGSEA. V lost 6 bases and J lost 5, with 11 bases in between. The CDR3 DNA follows: TGCAGCGTACAACTAGCAAACAATGAGCAGTTCTTC. Its translation: CSVQLANNEQFF.

The chain uses TRBV12-3 or TRBV12-4 and TRBJ2-1; 7 nucleotides match TRBD1. There are 13 residues in the CDR3. The V and J ends lost 5 bases and 4 bases, in that order; junction bases with no gene match: 2. CDR3 DNA: TGTGCCAGCAGTGGGACAGCTTACAATGAGCAGTTCTTC. Amino acid sequence: CASSGTAYNEQFF.

The chain uses TRBV15 and TRBJ2-5; D might be TRBD1 (5 bases). With 8 bases removed from V and 5 bases from J, the gap between germline ends came to 12 bases. The V gene's germline CDR1 is LNHNV and CDR2 YYDKDF (reference sequence). This CDR3 comprises 12 residues. The CDR3 sequence is CATQGVGETQYF. CDR3 DNA: TGTGCCACCCAAGGGGTAGGGGAGACCCAGTACTTC.

This chain uses TRBV7-6 with TRBJ1-2, with 9 bases matching TRBD1. V dropped 7 bases and J dropped 6; count of bases not matched to a gene: 9. CDR1 and CDR2 (germline): SGHVS, FNYEAQ. There are 14 residues in the CDR3. Here the CDR3 DNA reads TGTGCCAGCACCTTGGGTAGGGACAGGGATGGCTACACCTTC. Encoded protein: CASTLGRDRDGYTF.

V is TRBV18 and J is TRBJ2-6; 12 nucleotides line up with TRBD1. The germline gives CDR1 KGHSH, CDR2 LQKENI. The ends lost 3 bases at V and 0 bases at J; junction bases unmatched: 6. The CDR3 consists of 19 residues. The CDR3 loop is CASSPPGQGALSGANVLTF. The CDR3 bases are TGTGCCAGCTCACCTCCGGGACAGGGGGCCCTCTCTGGGGCCAACGTCCTGACTTTC.

The rearrangement joins TRBV29-1 to TRBJ1-2, with TRBD1 as a possible D gene (6 bases). This CDR3 contains 12 residues. Per the germline V gene, CDR1 is SQVTM and CDR2 is ANQGSEA. The V end was cut by 5 bases, the J end by 3 bases, with 10 bases between. The DNA of the CDR3 is TGCAGCGTTTTCAGGACAGACTATGGCTACACCTTC. Encoded protein: CSVFRTDYGYTF.

This clonotype was seen only once. The CDR3 DNA is TGTGCCAGCGGTGGACTAGCGATGGAGACCCAGTACTTC. Its translation: CASGGLAMETQYF. The chain uses TRBV2 and TRBJ2-5; 9 bases fit TRBD2. The trim removed 8 bases at V and 5 bases at J, leaving 6 bases unmatched. CDR3 length: 13 residues. CDR1 SNHLY and CDR2 FYNNEI come from the germline V gene.